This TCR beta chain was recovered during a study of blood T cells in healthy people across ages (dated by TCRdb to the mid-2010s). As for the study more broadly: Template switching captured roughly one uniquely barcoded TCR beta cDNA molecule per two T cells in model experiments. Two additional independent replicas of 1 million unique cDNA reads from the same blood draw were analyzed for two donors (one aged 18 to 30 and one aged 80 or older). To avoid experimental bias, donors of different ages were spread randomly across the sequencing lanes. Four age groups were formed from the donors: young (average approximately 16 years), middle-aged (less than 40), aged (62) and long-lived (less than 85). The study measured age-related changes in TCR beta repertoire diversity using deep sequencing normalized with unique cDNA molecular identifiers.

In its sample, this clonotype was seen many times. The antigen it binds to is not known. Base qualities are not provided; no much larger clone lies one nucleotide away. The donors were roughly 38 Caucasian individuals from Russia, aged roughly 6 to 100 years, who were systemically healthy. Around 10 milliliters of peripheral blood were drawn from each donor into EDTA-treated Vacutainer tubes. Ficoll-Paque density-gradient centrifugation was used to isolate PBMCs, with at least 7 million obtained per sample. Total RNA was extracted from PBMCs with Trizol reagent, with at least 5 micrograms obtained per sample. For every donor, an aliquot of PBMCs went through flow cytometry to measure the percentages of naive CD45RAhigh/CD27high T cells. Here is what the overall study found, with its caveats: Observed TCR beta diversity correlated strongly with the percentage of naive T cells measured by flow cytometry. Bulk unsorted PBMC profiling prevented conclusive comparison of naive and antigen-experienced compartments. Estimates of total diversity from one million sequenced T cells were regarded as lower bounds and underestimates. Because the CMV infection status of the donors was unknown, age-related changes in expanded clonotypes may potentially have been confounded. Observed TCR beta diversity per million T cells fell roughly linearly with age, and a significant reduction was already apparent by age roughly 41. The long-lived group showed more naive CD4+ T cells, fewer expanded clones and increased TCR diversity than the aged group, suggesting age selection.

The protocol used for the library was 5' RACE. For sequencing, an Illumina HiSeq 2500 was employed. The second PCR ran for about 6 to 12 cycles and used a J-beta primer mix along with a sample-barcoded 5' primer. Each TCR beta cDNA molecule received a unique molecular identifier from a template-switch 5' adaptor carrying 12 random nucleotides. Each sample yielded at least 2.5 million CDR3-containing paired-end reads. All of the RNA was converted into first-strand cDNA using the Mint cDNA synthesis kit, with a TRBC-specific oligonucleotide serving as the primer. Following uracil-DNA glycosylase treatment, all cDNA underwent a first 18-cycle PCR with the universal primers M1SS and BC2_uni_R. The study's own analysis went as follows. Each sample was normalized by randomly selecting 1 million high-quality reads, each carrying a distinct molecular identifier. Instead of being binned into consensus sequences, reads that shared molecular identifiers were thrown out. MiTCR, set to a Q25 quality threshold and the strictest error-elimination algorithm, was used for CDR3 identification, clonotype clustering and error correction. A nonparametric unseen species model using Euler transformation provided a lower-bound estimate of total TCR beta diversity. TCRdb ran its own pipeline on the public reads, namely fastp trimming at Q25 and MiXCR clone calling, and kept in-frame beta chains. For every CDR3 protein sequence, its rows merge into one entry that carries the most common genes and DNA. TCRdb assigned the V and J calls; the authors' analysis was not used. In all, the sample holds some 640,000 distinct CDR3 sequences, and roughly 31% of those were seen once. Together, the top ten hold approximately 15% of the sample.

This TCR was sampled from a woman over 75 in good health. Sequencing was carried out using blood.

CDR3 protein: CASRENRNYNEQFF. The nucleotide sequence reads TGTGCCAGCAGGGAAAATAGAAATTACAATGAGCAGTTCTTC. Recombination linked TRBV6-1 to TRBJ2-1; the D gene lacks a confident call. The V end loses 6 bases and the J end loses 4 bases, and a stretch of 13 bases separates them. The CDR3 holds 14 amino acids from the cysteine to the phenylalanine. The CDR3 DNA has 42 bases and is translated from base 1. Taken from the germline V gene, the CDR1 and CDR2 loops are MNHNS and SASEGT.